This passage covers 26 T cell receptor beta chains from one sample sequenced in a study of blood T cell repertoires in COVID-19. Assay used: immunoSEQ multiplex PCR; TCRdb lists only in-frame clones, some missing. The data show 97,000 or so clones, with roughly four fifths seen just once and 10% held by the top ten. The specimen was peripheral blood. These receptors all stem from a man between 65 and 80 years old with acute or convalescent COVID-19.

The CDR3 here is CASSYLRGHTEAFF. Here the CDR3 DNA reads TGTGCCAGCAGTTACCTCAGGGGGCACACTGAAGCTTTCTTT. This chain connects TRBV2 to TRBJ1-1; 8 nucleotides line up with TRBD1. With 5 bases clipped from V and 3 bases from J, the junction kept 5 bases outside the gene matches. Germline V gives CDR1 SNHLY, CDR2 FYNNEI. The CDR3 sequence is 14 residues long.

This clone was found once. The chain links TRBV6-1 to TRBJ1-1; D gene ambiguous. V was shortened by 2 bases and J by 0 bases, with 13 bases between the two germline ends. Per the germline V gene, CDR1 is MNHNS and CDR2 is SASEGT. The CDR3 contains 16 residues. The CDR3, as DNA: TGTGCCAGCAGTGAAAAGAGTAACCGTATGAACACTGAAGCTTTCTTT. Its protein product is CASSEKSNRMNTEAFF.

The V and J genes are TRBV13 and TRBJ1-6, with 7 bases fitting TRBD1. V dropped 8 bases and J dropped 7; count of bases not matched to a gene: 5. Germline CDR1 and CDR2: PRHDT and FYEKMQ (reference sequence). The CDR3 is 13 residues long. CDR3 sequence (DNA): TGTGCCAGCTGCGGACAGGAGAATTCACCCCTCCACTTT. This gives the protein CASCGQENSPLHF.

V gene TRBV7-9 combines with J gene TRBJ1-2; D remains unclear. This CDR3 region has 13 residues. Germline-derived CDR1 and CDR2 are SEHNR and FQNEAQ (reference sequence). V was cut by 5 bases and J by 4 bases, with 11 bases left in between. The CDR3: CASSQGRGYGYTF. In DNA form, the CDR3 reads TGTGCCAGCAGCCAAGGACGGGGCTATGGCTACACCTTC.

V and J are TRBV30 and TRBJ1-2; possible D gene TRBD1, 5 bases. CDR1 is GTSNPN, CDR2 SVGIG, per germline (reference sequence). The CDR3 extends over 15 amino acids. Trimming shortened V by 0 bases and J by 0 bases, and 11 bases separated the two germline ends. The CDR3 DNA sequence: TGTGCCTGGAGTGTCGGCGGGGGAGCTAACTATGGCTACACCTTC. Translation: CAWSVGGGANYGYTF.

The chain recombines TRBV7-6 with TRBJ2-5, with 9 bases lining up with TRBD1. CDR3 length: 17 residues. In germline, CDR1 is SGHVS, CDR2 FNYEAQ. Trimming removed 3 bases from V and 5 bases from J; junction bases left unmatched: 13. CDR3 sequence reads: CASSFGSGQGRGETQYF. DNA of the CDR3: TGTGCCAGCAGCTTTGGGTCGGGACAGGGAAGGGGGGAGACCCAGTACTTC.

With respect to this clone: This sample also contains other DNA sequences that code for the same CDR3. CDR3 region: CASSLGLSGSYEQYF. In nucleotides, the CDR3 is TGTGCCAGCAGCTTGGGACTATCCGGGTCCTACGAGCAGTACTTC. V usage is TRBV5-5 and J usage is TRBJ2-7, with a tentative D call TRBD2 (5 bases). Trimming removed 0 bases at V and 1 base at J, with 11 bases between. In germline, CDR1 is SGHKS, CDR2 YYEKEE (reference sequence). The CDR3 loop spans 15 amino acids.

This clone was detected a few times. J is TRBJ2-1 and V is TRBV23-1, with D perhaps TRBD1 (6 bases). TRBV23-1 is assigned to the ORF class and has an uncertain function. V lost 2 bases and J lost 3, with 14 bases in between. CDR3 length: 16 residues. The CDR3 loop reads CASSQPEQGYYNEQFF. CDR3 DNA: TGCGCCAGCAGTCAACCGGAACAGGGTTACTACAATGAGCAGTTCTTC.

The CDR3 DNA reads TGTGCCAGCAGCCTACAGTACTCGGGGTCTGTCAATGAGCAGTTCTTC. It specifies CASSLQYSGSVNEQFF. V gene TRBV2 combines with J gene TRBJ2-1, with D possibly being TRBD2 (5 bases). V was shortened by 6 bases and J by 6 bases, with 21 bases between the two germline ends. The CDR3 covers 16 residues. In germline, CDR1 is SNHLY, CDR2 FYNNEI. Full variable domain (rest looked up from reference TRBV2 and TRBJ2-1): EPEVTQTPSHQVTQMGQEVILRCVPISNHLYFYWYRQILGQKVEFLVSFYNNEISEKSEIFDDQFSVERPDGSNFTLKIRSTKLEDSAMYFCASSLQYSGSVNEQFFGPGTRLTVL.

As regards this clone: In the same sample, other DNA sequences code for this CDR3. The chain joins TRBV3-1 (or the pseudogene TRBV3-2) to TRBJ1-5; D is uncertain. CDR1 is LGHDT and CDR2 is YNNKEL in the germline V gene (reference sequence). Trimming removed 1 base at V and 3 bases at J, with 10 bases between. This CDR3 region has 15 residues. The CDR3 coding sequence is TGTGCCAGCAGCCAAGGTGGAGGTAACAATCAGCCCCAGCATTTT. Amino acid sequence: CASSQGGGNNQPQHF.

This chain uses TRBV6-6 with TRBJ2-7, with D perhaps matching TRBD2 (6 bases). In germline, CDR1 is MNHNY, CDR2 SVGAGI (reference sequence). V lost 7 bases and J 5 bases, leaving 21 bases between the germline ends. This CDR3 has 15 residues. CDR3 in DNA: TGTGCCAGCATAGGTGCTTCGGAGGGTGGGAACGAGCAGTACTTC. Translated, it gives CASIGASEGGNEQYF.

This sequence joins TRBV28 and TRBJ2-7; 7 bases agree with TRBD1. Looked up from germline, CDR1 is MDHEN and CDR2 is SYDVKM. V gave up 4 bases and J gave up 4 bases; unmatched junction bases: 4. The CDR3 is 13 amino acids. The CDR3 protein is CASSSQGEYEQYF. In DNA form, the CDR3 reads TGTGCCAGCAGTTCGCAGGGGGAATACGAGCAGTACTTC.

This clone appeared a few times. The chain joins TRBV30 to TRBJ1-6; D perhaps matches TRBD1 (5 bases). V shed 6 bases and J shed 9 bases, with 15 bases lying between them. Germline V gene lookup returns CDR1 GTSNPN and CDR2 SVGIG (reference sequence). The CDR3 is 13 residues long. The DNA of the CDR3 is TGTGCCTGCCGGGGCGGGGGTAGTTCACCCCTCCACTTT. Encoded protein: CACRGGGSSPLHF.

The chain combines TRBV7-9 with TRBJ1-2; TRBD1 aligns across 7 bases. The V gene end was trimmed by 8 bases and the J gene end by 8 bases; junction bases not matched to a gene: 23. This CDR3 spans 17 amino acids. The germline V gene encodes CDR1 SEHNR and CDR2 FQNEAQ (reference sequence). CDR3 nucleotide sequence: TGTGCCAGCCATGGCGCCGGGGACAGCAAAAATTTGAAGGGCTACACCTTC. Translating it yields CASHGAGDSKNLKGYTF.

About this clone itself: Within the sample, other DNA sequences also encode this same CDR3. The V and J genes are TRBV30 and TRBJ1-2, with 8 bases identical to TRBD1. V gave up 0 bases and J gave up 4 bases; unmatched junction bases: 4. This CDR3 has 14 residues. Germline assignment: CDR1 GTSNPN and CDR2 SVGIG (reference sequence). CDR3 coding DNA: TGTGCCTGGAGTGTAGCAGGGGGCGGCTATGGCTACACCTTC. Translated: CAWSVAGGGYGYTF.

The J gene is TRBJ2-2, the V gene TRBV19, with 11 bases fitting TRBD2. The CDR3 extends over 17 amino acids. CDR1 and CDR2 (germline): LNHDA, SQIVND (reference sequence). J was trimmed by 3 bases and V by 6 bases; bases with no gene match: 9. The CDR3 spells CASRMVTSGGDTGELFF. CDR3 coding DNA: TGTGCCAGTAGGATGGTTACTAGCGGGGGAGACACCGGGGAGCTGTTTTTT.

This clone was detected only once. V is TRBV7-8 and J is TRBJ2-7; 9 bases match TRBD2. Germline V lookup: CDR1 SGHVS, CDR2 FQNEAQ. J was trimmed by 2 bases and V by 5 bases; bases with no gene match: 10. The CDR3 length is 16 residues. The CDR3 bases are TGTGCCAGCAGCCCGCGGGGGGGACTAGGGACCTACGAGCAGTACTTC. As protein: CASSPRGGLGTYEQYF.

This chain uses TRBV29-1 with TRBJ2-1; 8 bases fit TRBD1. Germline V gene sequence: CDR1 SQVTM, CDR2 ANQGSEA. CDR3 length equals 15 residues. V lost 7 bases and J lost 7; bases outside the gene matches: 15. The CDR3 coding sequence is TGCAGCGCCCCCATCGGGACAGGTCAGTTGAATGAGCAGTTCTTC. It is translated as CSAPIGTGQLNEQFF.

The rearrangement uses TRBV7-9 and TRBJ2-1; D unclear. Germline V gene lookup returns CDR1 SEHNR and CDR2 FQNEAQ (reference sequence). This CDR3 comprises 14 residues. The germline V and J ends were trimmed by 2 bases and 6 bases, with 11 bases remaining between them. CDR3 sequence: CASSLNELINEQFF. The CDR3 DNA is TGTGCCAGCAGCTTAAATGAACTTATCAATGAGCAGTTCTTC.

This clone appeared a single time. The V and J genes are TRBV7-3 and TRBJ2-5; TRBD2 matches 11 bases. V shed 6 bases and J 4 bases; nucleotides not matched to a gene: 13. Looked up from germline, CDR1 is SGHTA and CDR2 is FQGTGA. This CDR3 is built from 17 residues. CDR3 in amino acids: CASSPSGGPLVSETQYF. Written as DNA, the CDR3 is TGTGCCAGCAGTCCTAGCGGGGGGCCCCTGGTGTCAGAGACCCAGTACTTC.

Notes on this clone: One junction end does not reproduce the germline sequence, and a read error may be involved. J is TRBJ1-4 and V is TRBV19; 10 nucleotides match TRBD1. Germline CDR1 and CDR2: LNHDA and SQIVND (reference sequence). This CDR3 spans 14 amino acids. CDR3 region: CASSTGQGGDPRIF. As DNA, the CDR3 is TGTGCCAGTAGTACCGGACAGGGGGGAGACCCCCGAATTTTT.

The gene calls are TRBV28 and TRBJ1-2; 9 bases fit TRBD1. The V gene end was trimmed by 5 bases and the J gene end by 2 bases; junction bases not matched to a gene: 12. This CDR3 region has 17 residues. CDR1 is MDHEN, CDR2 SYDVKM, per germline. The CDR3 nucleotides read TGTGCCAGCAGTGAACCGGGACAGGGAGTGCCGAACTATGGCTACACCTTC. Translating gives CASSEPGQGVPNYGYTF.

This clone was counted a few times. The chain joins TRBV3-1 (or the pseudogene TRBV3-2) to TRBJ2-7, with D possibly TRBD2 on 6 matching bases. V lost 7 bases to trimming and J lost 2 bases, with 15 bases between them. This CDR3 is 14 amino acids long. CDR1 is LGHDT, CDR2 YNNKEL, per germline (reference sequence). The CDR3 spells CASNLGGGAYEQYF. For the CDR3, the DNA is TGTGCCAGCAACCTGGGAGGAGGGGCCTACGAGCAGTACTTC.

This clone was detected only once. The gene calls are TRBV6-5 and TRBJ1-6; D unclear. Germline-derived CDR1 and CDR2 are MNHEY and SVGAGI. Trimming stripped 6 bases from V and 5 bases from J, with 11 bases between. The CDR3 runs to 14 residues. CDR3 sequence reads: CASSRDTDNSPLHF. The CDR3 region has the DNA TGTGCCAGCAGCCGAGACACTGATAATTCACCCCTCCACTTT.

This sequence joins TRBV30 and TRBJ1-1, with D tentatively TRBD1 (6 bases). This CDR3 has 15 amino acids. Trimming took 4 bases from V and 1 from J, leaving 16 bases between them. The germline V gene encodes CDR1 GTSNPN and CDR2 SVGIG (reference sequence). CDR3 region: CAWKPDTGPNTEAFF. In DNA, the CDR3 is TGTGCCTGGAAGCCGGATACAGGGCCGAACACTGAAGCTTTCTTT.

The CDR3 spells CASSQGTKSPGNTIYF. DNA of the CDR3: TGCGCCAGCAGCCAAGGGACAAAGTCTCCTGGAAACACCATATATTTT. This sequence joins TRBV4-1 and TRBJ1-3, with D possibly TRBD1 on 5 matching bases. The CDR3 has 16 residues. Germline V CDR1 and CDR2: MGHRA, YSYEKL. Trimming pared 1 base from V and 2 bases from J, leaving 12 bases between.